This T cell receptor (beta chain) was sequenced during a study of CD8+ T cells in alopecia areata. CDR3 length: 14 residues. The germline gives CDR1 SGHRS, CDR2 YFSETQ. Trimming stripped 0 bases from V and 2 bases from J, with 7 bases between. Investigators isolated RNA and reverse transcribed it into cDNA to act as the sequencing template. Data came from immunoSEQ multiplex PCR; TCRdb stores just in-frame clones and leaves some out. Among about 100,000 clones listed, under 60% were seen once. Study-level results: Clonality was higher in lesional than normal scalp, especially in alopecia totalis/universalis.

Remarks on this clone: The antigen is undetermined.

Collected material from alopecia areata patients comprised lesional scalp punch biopsies and peripheral blood. The sample comprised NKG2D-low CD8+ T cells sorted from blood. The chain recombines TRBV5-1 with TRBJ2-3; no definite D call. The clonotype comes from a human donor with alopecia areata. The CDR3: CASSLVHSTDTQYF. DNA of the CDR3: TGCGCCAGCAGCTTGGTCCATTCCACAGATACGCAGTATTTT. Filled out from reference TRBV5-1 and TRBJ2-3, the complete variable domain reads KAGVTQTPRYLIKTRGQQVTLSCSPISGHRSVSWYQQTPGQGLQFLFEYFSETQRNKGNFPGRFSGRQFSNSRSEMNVSTLELGDSALYLCASSLVHSTDTQYFGPGTRLTVL.